This TCR beta chain was observed in a study of T cells after yellow fever vaccination. In this sample, this clonotype turned up many times. TCRdb independently ran MiXCR on the 5' RACE reads; one entry per CDR3 protein. The sample shows 160,000 or so distinct CDR3 sequences, 6% to 7.5% of them seen only once. The sample here was CD4+ T cells sorted from PBMCs, taken about 5 days after the first yellow fever vaccination. This sequence originates from a man younger than 30 who received the YFV17D yellow fever vaccine.

CDR3 coding DNA: TGTGCCAGCAGTCTCCGCCATCGGGGGCCTGAAGCTTTCTTT. Amino acids: CASSLRHRGPEAFF. The J gene is TRBJ1-1, the V gene TRBV12-3 or TRBV12-4; D perhaps matches TRBD1 (6 bases). The CDR3 length is 14 residues. V was shortened by 5 bases and J by 6 bases, with 16 bases between the two germline ends.